The 31 T cell receptor beta chains given below trace back to one sample, sequenced in a study of cytomegalovirus exposure and HLA in healthy donors. Profiled with immunoSEQ multiplex PCR; TCRdb holds only in-frame clones, not every one. The sample contains some 170,000 clones, 80% to 90% of which appear only once. Sequenced input: PBMCs. The origin of the receptors is a woman in her twenties or thirties in good health and CMV-seronegative.

This rearrangement joins TRBV19 to TRBJ2-1, with D perhaps matching TRBD2 (5 bases). V lost 6 bases and J 0 bases, leaving 6 bases between the germline ends. The germline gives CDR1 LNHDA, CDR2 SQIVND (reference sequence). The CDR3 has 13 residues. The CDR3 is CASRGSSYNEQFF. The DNA of the CDR3 is TGTGCCAGTAGAGGGAGCTCCTACAATGAGCAGTTCTTC.

The rearrangement uses TRBV5-4 and TRBJ1-2; D not resolved. V was pared by 0 bases and J by 3 bases, with 9 bases between. Per the germline V gene, CDR1 is SGHNT and CDR2 is YYREEE (reference sequence). CDR3 length: 14 amino acids. CDR3 residues: CASSLGGFDYGYTF. Here the CDR3 DNA reads TGTGCCAGCAGCTTGGGAGGTTTTGACTATGGCTACACCTTC.

The chain combines TRBV2 with TRBJ1-2; 7 bases line up with TRBD1. The CDR3 contains 14 residues. The junction had 9 bases not matched to a gene; V was cut back by 3 bases and J by 8 bases. The V gene's germline CDR1 is SNHLY and CDR2 FYNNEI. The CDR3 spells CASSDGATGKGYTF. In nucleotides, the CDR3 is TGTGCCAGCAGTGATGGGGCGACAGGGAAAGGCTACACCTTC.

The chain recombines TRBV5-1 with TRBJ2-5; TRBD2 might be the D (5 bases). This CDR3 spans 14 amino acids. Germline lookup yields CDR1 SGHRS and CDR2 YFSETQ. V lost 0 bases and J 5 bases, leaving 11 bases between the germline ends. CDR3 nucleotides: TGCGCCAGCAGCTTGGATCCGGGATGGGAGACCCAGTACTTC. Translation gives CASSLDPGWETQYF.

The V and J genes are TRBV27 and TRBJ1-1, with TRBD1 as a possible D gene (6 bases). The CDR3 loop spans 15 amino acids. Germline loops: CDR1 MNHEY, CDR2 SMNVEV (reference sequence). Trimming stripped 5 bases from V and 4 bases from J, with 17 bases between. CDR3 coding DNA: TGTGCCAGCAGTCTGAAGGGGGGGGTCGGCACTGAAGCTTTCTTT. Its translation is CASSLKGGVGTEAFF.

The chain carries TRBV5-1 and TRBJ2-5; TRBD2 matches 10 bases. CDR1 and CDR2 (germline): SGHRS, YFSETQ. The CDR3 consists of 19 residues. The trim removed 0 bases at V and 5 bases at J, leaving 16 bases unmatched. The CDR3 protein is CASSLGLTSGAETQETQYF. The DNA for the CDR3 is TGCGCCAGCAGCTTGGGGTTAACTAGCGGGGCCGAAACCCAGGAGACCCAGTACTTC.

The chain carries TRBV6-1 and TRBJ2-7; a weak D match, TRBD1 (5 bases). V was shortened by 5 bases and J by 1 base, with 9 bases between the two germline ends. The CDR3 is made up of 13 amino acids. Germline V gives CDR1 MNHNS, CDR2 SASEGT. CDR3 bases: TGTGCCAGCAGTACCAGGGAATCCTACGAGCAGTACTTC. It is translated as CASSTRESYEQYF.

This chain connects TRBV27 to TRBJ2-1; 7 nucleotides match TRBD1. The CDR3 covers 12 residues. Unmatched junction bases numbered 2, after V lost 8 bases and J lost 4 bases. Germline CDR1 is MNHEY and CDR2 is SMNVEV (reference sequence). Written as DNA, the CDR3 is TGTGCCAGCGGGGACAGATACAATGAGCAGTTCTTC. Translating gives CASGDRYNEQFF.

This chain connects TRBV5-4 to TRBJ1-1; 7 bases align to TRBD1. The germline V gene has CDR1 SGHNT and CDR2 YYREEE (reference sequence). V lost 2 bases and J lost 0; bases outside the gene matches: 7. The CDR3 contains 16 residues. The CDR3 here is CASSFGDRGMNTEAFF. The CDR3 DNA reads as TGTGCCAGCAGCTTCGGGGACAGAGGGATGAACACTGAAGCTTTCTTT.

The rearrangement joins TRBV7-9 to TRBJ2-7; 11 bases align to TRBD1. Unmatched junction bases numbered 11, after V lost 5 bases and J lost 2 bases. This CDR3 spans 17 amino acids. CDR1 and CDR2 from the germline V gene are SEHNR and FQNEAQ (reference sequence). CDR3 protein: CASSPPLDRGRPYEQYF. As DNA, the CDR3 is TGTGCCAGCAGCCCGCCCCTGGACAGGGGGCGCCCCTACGAGCAGTACTTC.

The chain is built from TRBV19 and TRBJ1-5, with D possibly being TRBD1 (5 bases). The germline CDR1 and CDR2 sequences are LNHDA and SQIVND (reference sequence). The CDR3 sequence is 13 residues long. Trimming removed 4 bases from V and 7 bases from J, with 11 bases in between. The CDR3 nucleotides read TGTGCCAGTAGTACCGGGGGAGTGCAGCCCCAGCATTTT. Its translation: CASSTGGVQPQHF. Variable domain in full (rest from reference TRBV19 and TRBJ1-5): DGGITQSPKYLFRKEGQNVTLSCEQNLNHDAMYWYRQDPGQGLRLIYYSQIVNDFQKGDIAEGYSVSREKKESFPLTVTSAQKNPTAFYLCASSTGGVQPQHFGDGTRLSIL.

The chain recombines TRBV7-9 with TRBJ1-5; perhaps TRBD1 as D (6 bases). The V gene lost 3 bases and the J gene lost 3 bases, with 12 bases spanning the gap. This CDR3 has 15 residues. In germline, CDR1 is SEHNR, CDR2 FQNEAQ (reference sequence). CDR3 region: CASSLGTTDNQPQHF. The CDR3 bases are TGTGCCAGCAGCTTGGGGACAACTGACAATCAGCCCCAGCATTTT.

This clone was picked up many times. The chain joins TRBV11-2 to TRBJ1-6, with D hard to call. Trimming left V 5 bases short and J 7 bases short, with 18 bases between. CDR1 is SGHAT, CDR2 FQNNGV, per germline. This CDR3 spans 16 amino acids. The CDR3 nucleotides read TGTGCCAGCAGCCCCAGGCCGGTCGCAACAAATTCACCCCTCCACTTT. Protein sequence: CASSPRPVATNSPLHF.

The V gene is TRBV27, the J gene TRBJ2-1, with 12 bases matching TRBD2. This CDR3 has 17 amino acids. Germline assignment: CDR1 MNHEY and CDR2 SMNVEV (reference sequence). After removal of 1 base from V and 5 bases from J, the junction contained 6 bases not matched to a gene. CDR3 nucleotide sequence: TGTGCCAGCAGTTTATTGGATAGACTAGCGGGGGACAATGAGCAGTTCTTC. This encodes CASSLLDRLAGDNEQFF.

This clone was picked up one time. The chain carries TRBV7-8 and TRBJ2-1; tentatively, D is TRBD1 (6 bases). Germline V gives CDR1 SGHVS, CDR2 FQNEAQ. V was shortened by 1 base and J by 8 bases, with 15 bases between the two germline ends. CDR3 length: 15 residues. Here the CDR3 reads CASSLEYRARHEQFF. The CDR3 coding sequence is TGTGCCAGCAGCTTAGAATACAGGGCTCGACATGAGCAGTTCTTC.

This clone showed up just once. The rearrangement joins TRBV7-9 to TRBJ1-5; tentative D call: TRBD1 (6 bases). Germline CDR1 is SEHNR and CDR2 is FQNEAQ (reference sequence). V was cut by 5 bases and J by 6 bases, with 17 bases left in between. The CDR3 spans 15 residues. The CDR3 DNA reads as TGTGCCAGCAGCCACGCAGGGGATTCGGGTCAGCCCCAGCATTTT. Amino acids: CASSHAGDSGQPQHF.

This clone has only one observation. The V call is TRBV18, the J call TRBJ2-7; 11 bases agree with TRBD2. CDR1 is KGHSH and CDR2 is LQKENI in the germline V gene. V lost 1 base to trimming and J lost 5 bases; unmatched junction nucleotides: 7. The CDR3 has 16 residues. This chain's CDR3 is CASSPQRSSGGNEQYF. DNA of the CDR3: TGTGCCAGCTCACCACAACGCTCTAGCGGGGGGAACGAGCAGTACTTC.

The chain couples TRBV10-3 to TRBJ2-2, with 8 positions matching TRBD1. This CDR3 comprises 15 residues. CDR1 is ENHRY, CDR2 SYGVKD, per germline. J lost 6 bases, V lost 0 bases, and 3 bases had no gene match. Written as DNA, the CDR3 is TGTGCCATCAGTGAGTCGACAGGGGAGGCCGGGGAGCTGTTTTTT. It codes for CAISESTGEAGELFF.

This chain links TRBV4-1 with TRBJ1-1; no clear D gene. Germline V gene lookup returns CDR1 MGHRA and CDR2 YSYEKL. The germline V and J ends were trimmed by 0 bases and 11 bases, with 10 bases remaining between them. This CDR3 contains 12 residues. CDR3: CASSQDAASAFF. The CDR3 DNA reads TGCGCCAGCAGCCAAGATGCGGCATCTGCTTTCTTT.

The V call is TRBV7-9, the J call TRBJ2-7, with D possibly matching TRBD2 (6 bases). The CDR3 covers 15 residues. V was shortened by 6 bases and J by 0 bases, with 15 bases between the two germline ends. Per the germline V gene, CDR1 is SEHNR and CDR2 is FQNEAQ (reference sequence). The CDR3 nucleotides are TGTGCCAGCAGTATGGGCCGGGGAGGCTCCTACGAGCAGTACTTC. Its translation is CASSMGRGGSYEQYF.

The genes are TRBV5-8 and TRBJ1-2; possible D gene TRBD1, 5 bases. Germline CDR1 SGHTS, CDR2 YDEGEE. V shed 2 bases and J shed 8 bases, with 7 bases lying between them. The CDR3 is 11 amino acids. CDR3 sequence reads: CASSFGGGYTF. The CDR3 DNA follows: TGTGCCAGCAGCTTCGGGGGGGGCTACACCTTC.

The CDR3 loop reads CASSGTGFAEKLFF. CDR3 DNA: TGTGCCAGTTCCGGGACAGGGTTTGCTGAAAAACTGTTTTTT. This rearrangement joins TRBV6-5 to TRBJ1-4, with 9 bases identical to TRBD1. Germline trimming cut 9 bases from V and 7 bases from J; bases unmatched to any gene: 9. Germline V gene lookup returns CDR1 MNHEY and CDR2 SVGAGI. The CDR3 has 14 amino acids.

The chain is built from TRBV19 and TRBJ1-5, with D perhaps TRBD1 (5 bases). The CDR3 loop spans 16 amino acids. Germline V gene data show CDR1 as LNHDA and CDR2 as SQIVND (reference sequence). Trimming stripped 7 bases from V and 4 bases from J, with 20 bases between. The CDR3 DNA follows: TGTGCCAGTACTCCTATTGGGGGGTCGTCGAATCAGCCCCAGCATTTT. This encodes CASTPIGGSSNQPQHF. The whole variable domain, remainder taken from reference TRBV19 and TRBJ1-5, is DGGITQSPKYLFRKEGQNVTLSCEQNLNHDAMYWYRQDPGQGLRLIYYSQIVNDFQKGDIAEGYSVSREKKESFPLTVTSAQKNPTAFYLCASTPIGGSSNQPQHFGDGTRLSIL.

The rearrangement links TRBV18 to TRBJ1-4; no definite D call. This CDR3 spans 13 amino acids. Germline assignment: CDR1 KGHSH and CDR2 LQKENI. V was trimmed by 2 bases and J by 8 bases, leaving 9 bases between them. The CDR3 DNA is TGTGCCAGCTCACCAGCGGGTGGCGAAAAACTGTTTTTT. This gives the protein CASSPAGGEKLFF.

The V gene is TRBV2, the J gene TRBJ2-4; no reliable D call. Trimming cost V 7 bases and J 4 bases, with 14 bases left between them. Germline lookup yields CDR1 SNHLY and CDR2 FYNNEI. CDR3 length equals 14 residues. In DNA, the CDR3 is TGTGCCAGCACCTCCCTGAAAGAGAAAAACATTCAGTACTTC. Protein sequence: CASTSLKEKNIQYF.

The CDR3 loop is CSVDAWTSPRTDTQYF. CDR3 in DNA: TGCAGCGTTGACGCCTGGACTAGCCCCCGCACAGATACGCAGTATTTT. This sequence joins TRBV29-1 and TRBJ2-3; 8 positions agree with TRBD2. Germline lookup yields CDR1 SQVTM and CDR2 ANQGSEA. The CDR3 extends over 16 amino acids. The V segment lost 3 bases and the J segment 1 base; nucleotides outside the gene matches: 9.

The table lists this clone with a few counts. V gene TRBV7-8 combines with J gene TRBJ2-1; 9 bases map to TRBD1. In germline, CDR1 is SGHVS, CDR2 FQNEAQ. The CDR3 totals 14 residues. V was pared by 0 bases and J by 6 bases, with 0 bases of the junction left unmatched. The CDR3 DNA is TGTGCCAGCAGCTTAGCGGGACAGGGCAATGAGCAGTTCTTC. Translation: CASSLAGQGNEQFF.

The chain uses TRBV9 and TRBJ1-1; D is unresolved. The CDR3 totals 13 residues. The ends were cut back, 3 bases at V and 1 base at J, with 7 bases in the middle. Germline-derived CDR1 and CDR2 are SGDLS and YYNGEE. CDR3 coding DNA: TGTGCCAGCAGCGAAGCCCCGAACACTGAAGCTTTCTTT. Translated: CASSEAPNTEAFF.

This chain joins TRBV9 and TRBJ1-6, with TRBD1 matching 7 bases. Trimming removed 3 bases from V and 10 bases from J; junction bases left unmatched: 7. There are 14 residues in the CDR3. The germline gives CDR1 SGDLS, CDR2 YYNGEE. CDR3 loop: CASSEQGVRSPLHF. The CDR3 DNA reads as TGTGCCAGCAGCGAGCAGGGGGTTCGCTCACCCCTCCACTTT.

The gene calls are TRBV6-5 and TRBJ1-1, with 9 bases aligning to TRBD1. Unmatched junction bases numbered 12, after V lost 2 bases and J lost 8 bases. The CDR3 has 16 residues. Germline CDR1 reads MNHEY; CDR2 reads SVGAGI. The CDR3: CASSYIRGQGWREAFF. The CDR3 nucleotides read TGTGCCAGCAGTTACATTCGTGGACAGGGGTGGAGGGAAGCTTTCTTT.

The chain joins TRBV6-1 to TRBJ2-3; TRBD2 agrees at 15 bases. The V gene's germline CDR1 is MNHNS and CDR2 SASEGT. The V segment lost 1 base and the J segment 2 bases; nucleotides outside the gene matches: 7. The CDR3 runs to 19 residues. CDR3 sequence reads: CASSEDPGLAGGITDTQYF. In nucleotides, the CDR3 is TGTGCCAGCAGTGAAGATCCCGGACTAGCGGGGGGGATCACAGATACGCAGTATTTT.